This T cell receptor beta chain was retrieved from a study of vaccination and CD4 T cells after COVID-19 (dated by TCRdb to the early 2020s). General notes on the study: Convalescent patients had a positive SARS-CoV-2 result on nasal swab PCR, and of these patients, fewer than ten had mild disease and one had severe disease. The convalescent cohort comprised six males and four females, including two Hispanic individuals, seven Caucasians, two Asians and one multiracial person. Participants received two doses of either the Pfizer-BioNTech BNT162b2 vaccine (n=8) or the Moderna mRNA-1273 vaccine (n=2). Post-COVID blood samples were collected from convalescent patients a median of around 100 days after diagnosis, with a range of about 35 to 161 days. Post-vaccine blood samples were obtained a median of approximately 74 days after the second vaccine dose, with a range of about 12 to 241 days. In around nine COVID-19 convalescent patients and a handful of infection-naive healthy vaccine recipients, the spike-specific CD4+ TCR repertoire before mRNA vaccination was compared with the repertoire after mRNA vaccination. Beyond this particular receptor, the publication reports: Nearly all vaccine-specific clones in convalescent patients (304 of 307) were mono-reactive for SARS-CoV-2 spike rather than cross-reactive with common cold coronaviruses. An increase in the median number of SARS-CoV-2-reactive clonotypes from 20 to 25 after infection to approximately 41 after vaccination was observed, but the change was not found to be significant. Among convalescent patients, a median around 89% of the SARS-CoV-2-reactive clones seen after vaccination appeared only after vaccination, which suggests priming specific to the vaccine. Relatively few convalescent patients were included in the study, and early timepoints after natural infection were not analyzed.

Preparation of the library involved PCR. The instrument was an Illumina iSeq 100. On the study's bioinformatics: Non-productive sequences were removed, and CDR3s not starting with C, not ending with F or W, or shorter than 7 amino acids were discarded. Using R version 3.6.1, CDR3 homology was evaluated through Levenshtein distances (stringdist) along with unrooted phylogenetic trees (ape). Through fastp at Q25 and MiXCR, TCRdb rebuilt clones from the public reads, retaining in-frame beta chains. Records with the same CDR3 protein are collapsed into one entry carrying the most frequent genes and DNA. The V and J calls and clone size are TCRdb's, not the authors'. The sample records about 21,000 distinct CDR3 sequences, around 64% of which are singletons. Of the sample, 0.95% to 1.3% is held by the ten largest clones. The positive SARS-CoV-2 PCR tests of the convalescent patients were dated from March to December 2020, before the Alpha, Beta and Delta variants emerged in the United States. Ficoll-Paque Plus gradient centrifugation was used to isolate PBMCs from whole blood, and the isolated PBMCs were then either used fresh or cryopreserved at -140C.

Comment on this clonotype: Its antigen is unknown. The record has no base qualities; no much larger clone is one base away.

The sequence was collected from a human donor who had recovered from COVID-19. Material: CD4+ T cells from blood, obtained after SARS-CoV-2 vaccination.

The nucleotide sequence reads TGTGCCAGTAGTACCGGGACAGCATCCCGAGGGACCCAGTACTTC. It encodes CASSTGTASRGTQYF. The rearranged segments are TRBV19 and TRBJ2-5; 7 bases in between match TRBD1. The CDR3 has 15 amino acids, counting the end cysteine and phenylalanine. Left in the record is the CDR3 DNA by itself, 45 bases read in frame from the first base. Trimmed from V: 4 bases; trimmed from J: 7 bases; junction bases lacking a gene match: 12. Looking up the germline V gene (reference sequence) yields CDR1 LNHDA and CDR2 SQIVND.